The 22 T cell receptor beta chains in this list originate from one sample, sequenced in a study of shared clonotypes between healthy human individuals. The assay was immunoSEQ multiplex PCR, and TCRdb's table has in-frame clones only and misses some. This table holds roughly 2.6 million clones, around 94% found once. The sequencing input was naive CD4+ T cells sorted from blood. Subset given: CD45RA+ positively selected. These receptors all stem from a man aged 18 to 30 in good health.

The rearrangement uses TRBV6-5 and TRBJ1-4; D remains unclear. Germline V gene sequence: CDR1 MNHEY, CDR2 SVGAGI. The V and J ends lost 2 bases and 6 bases respectively, with 13 bases between them. The CDR3 covers 15 residues. CDR3 loop: CASSYTGGEDEKLFF. The CDR3 DNA reads TGTGCCAGCAGTTACACCGGAGGTGAAGATGAAAAACTGTTTTTT.

This clone showed up just once. The V gene is TRBV2, the J gene TRBJ2-5; 9 bases map to TRBD2. This CDR3 spans 16 amino acids. Per the germline V gene, CDR1 is SNHLY and CDR2 is FYNNEI. Germline trimming cut 5 bases from V and 4 bases from J; bases unmatched to any gene: 11. CDR3 DNA sequence: TGTGCCAGCAGTTTCGCGGCGGGAGGGCCATCAGAGACCCAGTACTTC. Its protein is CASSFAAGGPSETQYF. Full variable domain (outside the CDR3, taken from reference TRBV2 and TRBJ2-5): EPEVTQTPSHQVTQMGQEVILRCVPISNHLYFYWYRQILGQKVEFLVSFYNNEISEKSEIFDDQFSVERPDGSNFTLKIRSTKLEDSAMYFCASSFAAGGPSETQYFGPGTRLLVL.

This chain joins TRBV6-1 and TRBJ1-6; 7 bases are shared with TRBD1. V lost 10 bases and J lost 5; bases outside the gene matches: 2. The CDR3 runs to 12 residues. CDR1 is MNHNS and CDR2 is SASEGT in the germline V gene. The DNA of the CDR3 is TGTGCCATAGGACAGGATAATTCACCCCTCCACTTT. Translated, it gives CAIGQDNSPLHF.

The chain is built from TRBV10-3 and TRBJ2-3; 8 nucleotides align to TRBD2. Germline loops: CDR1 ENHRY, CDR2 SYGVKD. Unmatched junction bases numbered 17, after V lost 10 bases and J lost 2 bases. The CDR3 is 17 amino acids. The CDR3 is CATKAQGGGSYTDTQYF. The DNA for the CDR3 is TGTGCCACGAAGGCCCAAGGCGGGGGGAGCTACACAGATACGCAGTATTTT.

The chain uses TRBV28 and TRBJ1-1; D is uncertain. CDR1 and CDR2 (germline): MDHEN, SYDVKM. Trimming took off 5 bases at V and 3 bases at J, with 22 bases between the two ends. The CDR3 contains 17 residues. The CDR3 loop is CASSRRIWQKLDTEAFF. Written as DNA, the CDR3 is TGTGCCAGCAGTCGGCGGATTTGGCAAAAGTTAGACACTGAAGCTTTCTTT.

The genes are TRBV7-9 and TRBJ2-7, with D uncertain. Germline CDR1 is SEHNR and CDR2 is FQNEAQ (reference sequence). The CDR3 has 12 amino acids. The V and J ends lost 5 bases and 2 bases respectively, with 7 bases between them. CDR3 nucleotide sequence: TGTGCCAGCAGCCGTGGACCCTACGAGCAGTACTTC. Translated, it gives CASSRGPYEQYF.

The rearrangement links TRBV30 to TRBJ2-5; 12 bases agree with TRBD2. V gave up 1 base and J gave up 1 base; unmatched junction bases: 4. The length of the CDR3 is 16 residues. Germline CDR1 is GTSNPN and CDR2 is SVGIG (reference sequence). The CDR3 loop reads CAWSALAGGFQETQYF. DNA for the CDR3: TGTGCCTGGAGTGCCCTAGCGGGGGGGTTCCAAGAGACCCAGTACTTC.

This chain links TRBV5-5 with TRBJ2-5; D is undetermined. Trimming pared 0 bases from V and 5 bases from J, leaving 17 bases between. The CDR3 sequence is 16 residues long. From germline, CDR1 is SGHKS and CDR2 YYEKEE (reference sequence). This CDR3 is CASSLDPSRAPETQYF. CDR3 nucleotides: TGTGCCAGCAGCTTGGACCCAAGTCGGGCTCCCGAGACCCAGTACTTC.

V usage is TRBV6-1 and J usage is TRBJ1-4; D gene uncertain. The CDR3 sequence is 15 residues long. V shed 3 bases and J shed 7 bases, with 15 bases lying between them. Germline V gene lookup returns CDR1 MNHNS and CDR2 SASEGT. This chain's CDR3 is CASSDKGLFGEKLFF. CDR3 DNA sequence: TGTGCCAGCAGTGATAAGGGTTTGTTTGGTGAAAAACTGTTTTTT.

Remarks on this clone: Other DNA variants within this sample encode the same CDR3. The chain combines TRBV7-9 with TRBJ1-1; D remains ambiguous. The CDR3 covers 13 residues. V was clipped by 4 bases and J by 0 bases, with 6 bases between them. The germline gives CDR1 SEHNR, CDR2 FQNEAQ (reference sequence). CDR3 nucleotides: TGTGCCAGCAGCTCTAGTATGAACACTGAAGCTTTCTTT. This codes for CASSSSMNTEAFF.

V and J are TRBV5-4 and TRBJ2-3; D possibly corresponds to TRBD2 (7 bases). Germline CDR1 reads SGHNT; CDR2 reads YYREEE (reference sequence). The V and J ends lost 1 base and 1 base respectively, with 13 bases between them. CDR3 length equals 16 residues. The CDR3 bases are TGTGCCAGCAGCTTGATCCGGGGGGCCGGCACAGATACGCAGTATTTT. It encodes CASSLIRGAGTDTQYF.

This sequence joins TRBV19 and TRBJ1-5, with 10 nucleotides matching TRBD1. Per the germline V gene, CDR1 is LNHDA and CDR2 is SQIVND (reference sequence). The trim removed 3 bases at V and 1 base at J, leaving 6 bases unmatched. The CDR3 runs to 17 residues. The CDR3 DNA reads TGTGCCAGTAGTATCGGACAGGGGGTCGGGAGCAATCAGCCCCAGCATTTT. This translates into CASSIGQGVGSNQPQHF.

V is TRBV6-1 and J is TRBJ1-1, with 7 positions matching TRBD1. Per germline, CDR1 MNHNS and CDR2 SASEGT. This CDR3 has 13 residues. The trim removed 6 bases at V and 4 bases at J, leaving 5 bases unmatched. CDR3 in DNA: TGTGCCAGCAGGACAGGGAGGGGCACTGAAGCTTTCTTT. Amino acid sequence: CASRTGRGTEAFF.

The gene calls are TRBV5-4 and TRBJ2-2, with D tentatively TRBD1 (6 bases). CDR1 and CDR2 (germline): SGHNT, YYREEE (reference sequence). The CDR3 has 16 residues. With 3 bases removed from V and 5 bases from J, the gap between germline ends came to 17 bases. Written as DNA, the CDR3 is TGTGCCAGCAGCTCGGGGAGTGTCAGGGGTACCGGGGAGCTGTTTTTT. Protein: CASSSGSVRGTGELFF.

The rearrangement joins TRBV2 to TRBJ2-1; 7 bases fit TRBD2. Germline trimming cut 6 bases from V and 2 bases from J; bases unmatched to any gene: 1. The CDR3 extends over 13 amino acids. Per germline, CDR1 SNHLY and CDR2 FYNNEI. CDR3 DNA: TGTGCCAGCAGGGCGGGGGCCTACAATGAGCAGTTCTTC. It codes for CASRAGAYNEQFF.

The rearrangement uses TRBV6-5 and TRBJ2-7; D not resolved. CDR1 is MNHEY and CDR2 is SVGAGI in the germline V gene. Trimming stripped 0 bases from V and 0 bases from J, with 9 bases between. This CDR3 has 15 residues. CDR3 DNA: TGTGCCAGCAGTTACTCGATAGGTTCCTCCTACGAGCAGTACTTC. It encodes CASSYSIGSSYEQYF.

The rearrangement uses TRBV9 and TRBJ2-5; the match to TRBD2 covers 7 bases. Germline V gene lookup returns CDR1 SGDLS and CDR2 YYNGEE. Trimming cost V 5 bases and J 1 base; bases outside gene matches: 5. This CDR3 spans 14 amino acids. CDR3 coding DNA: TGTGCCAGCAGTAATAGCGGGTTCCAAGAGACCCAGTACTTC. Its translation is CASSNSGFQETQYF.

This sequence joins TRBV5-1 and TRBJ2-3, with D unresolved. This CDR3 has 12 amino acids. Trimming removed 4 bases at V and 6 bases at J, with 9 bases between. The germline V gene encodes CDR1 SGHRS and CDR2 YFSETQ. The CDR3 nucleotides are TGCGCCAGCAGCCTGACGGAGGATACGCAGTATTTT. Protein sequence: CASSLTEDTQYF. Together with reference TRBV5-1 and TRBJ2-3, the CDR3 gives the full variable domain: KAGVTQTPRYLIKTRGQQVTLSCSPISGHRSVSWYQQTPGQGLQFLFEYFSETQRNKGNFPGRFSGRQFSNSRSEMNVSTLELGDSALYLCASSLTEDTQYFGPGTRLTVL.

The chain couples TRBV10-3 to TRBJ1-4; TRBD1 matches 7 bases. This CDR3 has 14 amino acids. J gave up 8 bases and V 5 bases, and 8 bases lay outside the gene matches. Germline CDR1 ENHRY, CDR2 SYGVKD. This chain's CDR3 is CAISSGQQGEKLFF. The DNA for the CDR3 is TGTGCCATCAGTTCGGGACAGCAGGGCGAAAAACTGTTTTTT.

The chain uses TRBV28 and TRBJ1-2; D is ambiguous. This CDR3 region has 13 residues. Germline lookup yields CDR1 MDHEN and CDR2 SYDVKM. Trimming took 10 bases from V and 0 from J, leaving 12 bases between them. In DNA form, the CDR3 reads TGTGCCATACCGGGTCCAGCTAACTATGGCTACACCTTC. It specifies CAIPGPANYGYTF.

A single count supports this clone. The chain carries TRBV6-6 and TRBJ2-7; 9 bases line up with TRBD2. Trimming cost V 6 bases and J 0 bases; bases outside gene matches: 6. The CDR3 contains 15 residues. Germline assignment: CDR1 MNHNY and CDR2 SVGAGI (reference sequence). CDR3 residues: CASRREREASYEQYF. The DNA for the CDR3 is TGTGCCAGCAGGCGTGAGCGGGAGGCCTCCTACGAGCAGTACTTC.

For this clone: Other DNA sequences in this specimen translate into the identical CDR3. J is TRBJ1-1 and V is TRBV19; D is unclear. Germline V gene lookup returns CDR1 LNHDA and CDR2 SQIVND (reference sequence). Trimming cost V 3 bases and J 0 bases, with 8 bases left between them. This CDR3 region has 14 residues. The chain's CDR3 is CASSITGVNTEAFF. The CDR3 nucleotides are TGTGCCAGTAGTATTACGGGTGTGAACACTGAAGCTTTCTTT.